The source of this T cell receptor (beta chain) is a study of blood T cells in healthy people across ages. The authors ran a second PCR of about 7 to 12 cycles using a sample-barcoded 5' primer and a J-beta primer mix. CDR3-containing paired-end reads numbering at least 2.5 million came from each sample. TCRdb fed the 5' RACE reads into MiXCR, producing one record per CDR3 protein. The table records fewer than 700,000 distinct CDR3 sequences, roughly two fifths of them present only once. This clonotype was seen only a few times. Its antigen is unidentified. Germline values: CDR1 LNHNV, CDR2 YYDKDF (reference sequence). The CDR3 runs to 15 residues. Trimming removed 1 base at V and 1 base at J, with 8 bases between. Each sample yielded at least 5.5 micrograms of PBMC total RNA. Study-wide points: Not knowing donor CMV status may have confounded expanded clonotype changes.

What was sequenced was blood. V is TRBV15 and J is TRBJ2-1; TRBD1 or TRBD2 may be the D gene (5 bases each). This TCR came from a man older than 75 in good health. CDR3 region: CATSRAGTSYNEQFF. CDR3 nucleotide sequence: TGTGCCACCAGCAGAGCCGGGACGTCCTACAATGAGCAGTTCTTC.